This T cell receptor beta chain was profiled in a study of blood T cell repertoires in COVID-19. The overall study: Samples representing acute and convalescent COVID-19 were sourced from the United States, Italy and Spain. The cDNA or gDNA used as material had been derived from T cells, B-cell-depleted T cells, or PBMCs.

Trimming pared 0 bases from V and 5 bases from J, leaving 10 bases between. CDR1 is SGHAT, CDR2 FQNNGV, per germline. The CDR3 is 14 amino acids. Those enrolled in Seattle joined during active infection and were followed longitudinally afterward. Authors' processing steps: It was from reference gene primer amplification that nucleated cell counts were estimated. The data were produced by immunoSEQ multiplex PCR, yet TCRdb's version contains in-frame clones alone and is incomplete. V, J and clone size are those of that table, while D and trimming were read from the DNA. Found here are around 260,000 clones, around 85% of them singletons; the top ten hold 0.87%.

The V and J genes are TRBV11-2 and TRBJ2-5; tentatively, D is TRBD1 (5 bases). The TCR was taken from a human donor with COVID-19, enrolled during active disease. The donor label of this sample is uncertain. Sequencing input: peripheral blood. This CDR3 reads CASSLEAGWETQYF. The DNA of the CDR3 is TGTGCCAGCAGCTTAGAAGCAGGGTGGGAGACCCAGTACTTC.